A single sample is the source of the 6 T cell receptor beta chains below, sequenced in a study of T cells after yellow fever vaccination. TCRdb re-called the 5' RACE reads through MiXCR, storing one row per CDR3 protein. The sample includes roughly 160,000 distinct CDR3 sequences, 7% to 10% seen only once; the top ten take 35% to 40%. The sequencing here drew on CD8+ T cells sorted from PBMCs, taken 45 days after the yellow fever booster vaccination. Source of these receptors: a man younger than 35 who received the YFV17D yellow fever vaccine.

This clonotype was detected many times. The rearrangement uses TRBV6-5 and TRBJ1-6, with D possibly matching TRBD1 (5 bases). CDR1 and CDR2 from the germline V gene are MNHEY and SVGAGI. The CDR3 length is 13 residues. Deletions cut 2 bases from V and 10 bases from J, with 9 bases between. As DNA, the CDR3 is TGTGCCAGCAGTTACGCGGACACCTCACCCCTCCACTTT. It translates to CASSYADTSPLHF.

Only a few counts were recorded for this clonotype. The chain joins TRBV6-5 to TRBJ2-1; possibly TRBD2 for D (5 bases). The germline V gene has CDR1 MNHEY and CDR2 SVGAGI. Trimming removed 0 bases at V and 0 bases at J, with 12 bases between. The CDR3 length is 17 residues. Written as DNA, the CDR3 is TGTGCCAGCAGTTACTCTGAAGGGAGTCTCTCCTACAATGAGCAGTTCTTC. Protein sequence: CASSYSEGSLSYNEQFF.

The V and J genes are TRBV20-1 and TRBJ2-7; 9 nucleotides match TRBD2. V lost 4 bases and J lost 7; bases outside the gene matches: 8. The CDR3 is made up of 13 amino acids. Germline CDR1 and CDR2: DFQATT and SNEGSKA (reference sequence). CDR3 nucleotides: TGCAGTGCTATTTGGCGGGGGGGCGTGGAGCAGTACTTC. Translating gives CSAIWRGGVEQYF.

V is TRBV29-1 and J is TRBJ2-5; D perhaps matches TRBD1 (5 bases). The germline V gene has CDR1 SQVTM and CDR2 ANQGSEA. The CDR3 contains 15 residues. Between the trimmed V and J ends, which lost 0 bases and 4 bases, there was a span of 15 bases. DNA of the CDR3: TGCAGCGTTGAAGAGCCCAGGGAACGCCGAGAGACCCAGTACTTC. It specifies CSVEEPRERRETQYF.

The chain uses TRBV3-1 and TRBJ2-6; D ambiguous. The CDR3 has 16 amino acids. The V gene lost 0 bases and the J gene lost 0 bases, with 6 bases spanning the gap. Germline assignment: CDR1 LGHDT and CDR2 YNNKEL (reference sequence). This CDR3 is CASSQEMGSGANVLTF. The CDR3 DNA reads as TGTGCCAGCAGCCAAGAGATGGGCTCTGGGGCCAACGTCCTGACTTTC.

V and J are TRBV4-1 and TRBJ2-1; D is perhaps TRBD1 or TRBD2 (5 bases each). This CDR3 has 12 amino acids. V lost 2 bases to trimming and J lost 7 bases, with 6 bases between them. Germline-derived CDR1 and CDR2 are MGHRA and YSYEKL. CDR3: CASSQWGNEQFF. Written as DNA, the CDR3 is TGCGCCAGCAGCCAATGGGGGAATGAGCAGTTCTTC.